Shown below are 2 T cell receptor beta chains from a single sample sequenced in a study of T cell changes during pregnancy in multiple sclerosis. The method was immunoSEQ multiplex PCR; TCRdb's version includes in-frame clones alone and lacks a portion of them. The table records about 71,000 clones, around 90% of them present only once. The source was peripheral blood, collected in the third trimester of pregnancy. The receptor set was obtained from a female donor with multiple sclerosis, enrolled in a pregnancy study.

The CDR3 here is CASSWGQGSNEQFF. As DNA, the CDR3 is TGTGCCAGCAGCTGGGGACAGGGTAGCAATGAGCAGTTCTTC. V and J are TRBV11-3 and TRBJ2-1; 9 bases fit TRBD1. In germline, CDR1 is SGHNT, CDR2 YENEEA. Germline trimming cut 4 bases from V and 6 bases from J; bases unmatched to any gene: 4. The CDR3 loop spans 14 amino acids.

The chain carries TRBV5-1 and TRBJ1-4; 9 positions match TRBD1. The germline V gene has CDR1 SGHRS and CDR2 YFSETQ. J gave up 7 bases and V 2 bases, and 3 bases lay outside the gene matches. The CDR3 covers 14 residues. For the CDR3, the DNA is TGCGCCAGCAGCTTACAGGGGGCGAGTGAAAAACTGTTTTTT. It encodes CASSLQGASEKLFF.